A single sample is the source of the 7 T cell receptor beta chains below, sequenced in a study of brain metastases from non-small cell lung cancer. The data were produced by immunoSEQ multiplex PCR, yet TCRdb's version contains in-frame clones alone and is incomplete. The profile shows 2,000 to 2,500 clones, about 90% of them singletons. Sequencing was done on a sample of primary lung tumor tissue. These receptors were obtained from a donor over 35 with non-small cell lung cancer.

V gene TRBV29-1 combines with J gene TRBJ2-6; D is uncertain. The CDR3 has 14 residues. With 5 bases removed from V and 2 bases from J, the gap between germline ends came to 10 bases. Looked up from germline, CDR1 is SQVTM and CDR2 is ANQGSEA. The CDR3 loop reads CSVPMGTGANVLTF. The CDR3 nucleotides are TGCAGCGTTCCCATGGGGACTGGGGCCAACGTCCTGACTTTC.

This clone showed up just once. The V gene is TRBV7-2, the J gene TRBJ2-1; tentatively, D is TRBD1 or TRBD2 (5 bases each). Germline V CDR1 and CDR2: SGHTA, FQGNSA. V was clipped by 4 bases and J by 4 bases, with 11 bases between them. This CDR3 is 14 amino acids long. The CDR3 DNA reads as TGTGCCAGCAGCTCACCGGGGCAATACAATGAGCAGTTCTTC. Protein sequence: CASSSPGQYNEQFF.

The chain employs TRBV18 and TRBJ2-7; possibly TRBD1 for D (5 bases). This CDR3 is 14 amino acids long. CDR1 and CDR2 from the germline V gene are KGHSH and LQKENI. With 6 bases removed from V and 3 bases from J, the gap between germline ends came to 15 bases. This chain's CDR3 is CASSRRGVFYEQYF. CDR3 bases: TGTGCCAGCTCCCGAAGGGGCGTCTTCTACGAGCAGTACTTC.

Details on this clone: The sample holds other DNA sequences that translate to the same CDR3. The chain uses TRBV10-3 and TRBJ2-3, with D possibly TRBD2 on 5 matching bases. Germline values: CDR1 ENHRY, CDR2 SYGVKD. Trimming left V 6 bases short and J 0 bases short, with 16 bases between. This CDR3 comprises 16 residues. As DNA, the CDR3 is TGTGCCATCAGCCCGAGAGGGCTCGCTAGCACAGATACGCAGTATTTT. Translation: CAISPRGLASTDTQYF.

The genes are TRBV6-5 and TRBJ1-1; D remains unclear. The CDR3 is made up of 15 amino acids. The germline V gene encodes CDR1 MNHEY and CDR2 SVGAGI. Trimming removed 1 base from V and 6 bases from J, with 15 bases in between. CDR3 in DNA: TGTGCCAGCAGTTACTTTAGTGGTGCAGGCGCTGAAGCTTTCTTT. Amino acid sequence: CASSYFSGAGAEAFF.

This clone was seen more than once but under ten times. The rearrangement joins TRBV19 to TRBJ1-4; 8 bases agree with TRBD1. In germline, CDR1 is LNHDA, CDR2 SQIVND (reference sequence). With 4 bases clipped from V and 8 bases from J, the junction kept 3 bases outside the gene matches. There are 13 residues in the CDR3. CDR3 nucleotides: TGTGCCAGTAGTACTGACAGGGGAGAAAAACTGTTTTTT. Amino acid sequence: CASSTDRGEKLFF.

CDR3 amino acids: CSVLGKETQYF. CDR3 DNA: TGCAGCGTTTTAGGAAAAGAGACCCAGTACTTC. The V and J genes are TRBV29-1 and TRBJ2-5; no firm D call. The V gene lost 5 bases and the J gene lost 3 bases, with 7 bases spanning the gap. The CDR3 contains 11 residues. CDR1 SQVTM and CDR2 ANQGSEA come from the germline V gene.